This TCR beta chain came from a study of blood T cell repertoires in COVID-19. Whole-study context: The United States, Italy and Spain supplied acute and convalescent COVID-19 samples. Sample material is recorded as cDNA or gDNA derived from T cells, B-cell-depleted T cells, or PBMCs.

Germline V gene sequence: CDR1 SGHRS, CDR2 YFSETQ. CDR3 length: 15 amino acids. The V and J ends lost 4 bases and 4 bases respectively, with 15 bases between them. Sequencing was performed with immunoSEQ multiplex PCR; in TCRdb, only in-frame clones are kept and a portion is missing. There are around 23,000 clones in the sample; 75% to 90% occur only once, and approximately 17% lies in the top ten. Sequencing was performed on peripheral blood. The rearrangement links TRBV5-1 to TRBJ1-3; tentative D call: TRBD1 (6 bases). The TCR originated in a man aged 70-80 years with active COVID-19. CDR3 bases: TGCGCCAGCAGCCAAGGGAGGGGGTCGGGAAACACCATATATTTT. Amino acid sequence: CASSQGRGSGNTIYF.